This TCR beta chain was obtained from a study of T cells in women clearing cervical HPV infection. The method was immunoSEQ multiplex PCR; TCRdb's version includes in-frame clones alone and lacks a portion of them. The listing contains some 23,000 clones. Note on this clone: Its antigen is unknown. The observed sequence ends 3 residues before the CDR3 terminus, with the missing tail filled in from the germline J gene.

Cervical HPV DNA detected by MY09/MY11 PCR, typed by dot-blot. Study results and limitations: Cases carried less TRBV6-7 than controls: roughly 0.11% versus 0.16%. Associations may precede or follow infection; HPV-specific or memory T cells were not isolated.

V lost 3 bases to trimming and J lost 0 bases; unmatched junction nucleotides: 4. This CDR3 comprises 15 residues. Per germline, CDR1 GTSNPN and CDR2 SVGIG (reference sequence). This clonotype originated in a woman between 18 and 70 years old with a cervical HPV16 infection that either progressed to CIN3+ or cleared (not recorded which). V and J are TRBV30 and TRBJ1-4, with 7 positions matching TRBD1. Sequenced: blood buffy coat. CDR3 sequence reads: CAWSSGGATNEKLFF. Partial CDR3 DNA: TGTGCCTGGAGCTCAGGGGGAGCAACTAATGAAAAA.